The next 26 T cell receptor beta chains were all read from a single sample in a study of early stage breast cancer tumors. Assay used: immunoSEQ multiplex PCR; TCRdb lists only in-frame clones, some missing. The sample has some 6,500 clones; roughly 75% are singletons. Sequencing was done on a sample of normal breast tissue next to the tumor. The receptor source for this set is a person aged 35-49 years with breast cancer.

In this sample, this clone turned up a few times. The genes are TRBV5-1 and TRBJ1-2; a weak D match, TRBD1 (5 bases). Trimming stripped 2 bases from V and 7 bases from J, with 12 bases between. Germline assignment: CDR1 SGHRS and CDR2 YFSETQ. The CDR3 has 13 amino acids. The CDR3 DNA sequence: TGCGCCAGCAGCTTTGCAGGGCTAGGTGGCTACACCTTC. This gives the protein CASSFAGLGGYTF.

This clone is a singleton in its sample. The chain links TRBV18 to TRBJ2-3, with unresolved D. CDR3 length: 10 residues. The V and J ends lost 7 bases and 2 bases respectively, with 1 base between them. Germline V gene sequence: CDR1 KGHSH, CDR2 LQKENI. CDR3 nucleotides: TGTGCCAGCTACACAGATACGCAGTATTTT. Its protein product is CASYTDTQYF.

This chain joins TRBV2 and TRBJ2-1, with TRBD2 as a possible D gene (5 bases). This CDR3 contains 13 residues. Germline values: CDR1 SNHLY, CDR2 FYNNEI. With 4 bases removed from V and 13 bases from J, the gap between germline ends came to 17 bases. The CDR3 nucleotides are TGTGCCAGCAGTGGGGTTACTAGTCTCCAACAGTTCTTC. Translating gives CASSGVTSLQQFF. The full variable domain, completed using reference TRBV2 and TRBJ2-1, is EPEVTQTPSHQVTQMGQEVILRCVPISNHLYFYWYRQILGQKVEFLVSFYNNEISEKSEIFDDQFSVERPDGSNFTLKIRSTKLEDSAMYFCASSGVTSLQQFFGPGTRLTVL.

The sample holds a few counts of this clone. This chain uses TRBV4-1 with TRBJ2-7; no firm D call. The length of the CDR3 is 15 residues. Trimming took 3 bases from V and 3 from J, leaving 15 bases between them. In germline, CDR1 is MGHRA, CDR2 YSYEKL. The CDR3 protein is CASSQASSRSYEQYF. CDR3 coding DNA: TGCGCCAGCAGCCAGGCCTCATCCCGGAGCTACGAGCAGTACTTC.

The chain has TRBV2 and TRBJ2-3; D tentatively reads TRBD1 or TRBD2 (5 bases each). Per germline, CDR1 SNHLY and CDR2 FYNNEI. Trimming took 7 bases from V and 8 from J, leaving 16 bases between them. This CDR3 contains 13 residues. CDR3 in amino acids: CASIPSGHGTQYF. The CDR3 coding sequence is TGTGCCAGCATCCCCAGCGGACACGGTACGCAGTATTTT.

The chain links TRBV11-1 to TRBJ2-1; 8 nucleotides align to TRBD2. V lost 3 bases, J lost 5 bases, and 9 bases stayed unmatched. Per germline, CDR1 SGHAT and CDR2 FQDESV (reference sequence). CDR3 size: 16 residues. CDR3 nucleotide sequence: TGTGCCAGCAGCTTCAGTTTGCGGGAGGTTAACAATGAGCAGTTCTTC. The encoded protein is CASSFSLREVNNEQFF. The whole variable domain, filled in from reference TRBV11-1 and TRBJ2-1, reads EAEVAQSPRYKITEKSQAVAFWCDPISGHATLYWYRQILGQGPELLVQFQDESVVDDSQLPKDRFSAERLKGVDSTLKIQPAELGDSAMYLCASSFSLREVNNEQFFGPGTRLTVL.

The DNA of the CDR3 is TGTGCCAGTAGTCTCCGGGACACGCTACCCTCTGGAAACACCATATATTTT. Its translation: CASSLRDTLPSGNTIYF. The chain carries TRBV19 and TRBJ1-3; a possible D gene is TRBD1 (6 bases). Deletions cut 5 bases from V and 0 bases from J, with 17 bases between. CDR1 is LNHDA and CDR2 is SQIVND in the germline V gene (reference sequence). CDR3 length: 17 amino acids.

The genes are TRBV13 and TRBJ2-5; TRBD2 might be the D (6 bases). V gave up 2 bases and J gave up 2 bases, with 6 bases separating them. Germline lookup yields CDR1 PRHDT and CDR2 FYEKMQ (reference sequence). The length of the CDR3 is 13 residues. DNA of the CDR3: TGTGCCAGCAGCTTACTAGCGCAAGAGACCCAGTACTTC. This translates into CASSLLAQETQYF.

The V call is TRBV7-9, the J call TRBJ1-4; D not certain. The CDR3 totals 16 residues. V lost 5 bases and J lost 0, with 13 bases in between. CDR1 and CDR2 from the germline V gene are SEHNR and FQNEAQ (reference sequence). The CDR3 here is CASSQQATPTNEKLFF. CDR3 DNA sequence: TGTGCCAGCAGCCAGCAGGCTACACCAACTAATGAAAAACTGTTTTTT.

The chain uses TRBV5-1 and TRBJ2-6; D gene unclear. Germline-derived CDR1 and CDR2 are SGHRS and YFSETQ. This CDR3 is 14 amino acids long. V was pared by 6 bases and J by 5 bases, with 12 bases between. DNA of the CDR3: TGCGCCAGCACCGATGGGGATAGGGCCAACGTCCTGACTTTC. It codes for CASTDGDRANVLTF.

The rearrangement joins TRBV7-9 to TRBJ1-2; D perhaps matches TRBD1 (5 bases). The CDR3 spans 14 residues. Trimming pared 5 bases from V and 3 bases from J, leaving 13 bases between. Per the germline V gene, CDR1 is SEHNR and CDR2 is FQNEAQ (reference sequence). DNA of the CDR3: TGTGCCAGCAGCCCCCCCGGGGCGGACTATGGCTACACCTTC. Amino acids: CASSPPGADYGYTF.

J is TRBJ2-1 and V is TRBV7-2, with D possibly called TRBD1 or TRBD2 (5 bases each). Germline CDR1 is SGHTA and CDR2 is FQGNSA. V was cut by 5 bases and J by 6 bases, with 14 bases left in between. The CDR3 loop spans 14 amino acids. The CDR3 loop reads CASSPRGAINEQFF. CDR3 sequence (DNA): TGTGCCAGCAGCCCCCGGGGCGCGATCAATGAGCAGTTCTTC.

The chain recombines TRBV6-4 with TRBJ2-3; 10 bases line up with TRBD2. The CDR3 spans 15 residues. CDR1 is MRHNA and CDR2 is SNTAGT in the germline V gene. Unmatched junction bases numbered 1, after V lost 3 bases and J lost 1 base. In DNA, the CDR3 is TGTGCCAGCAGTGAAGGGACTAGCGGCACAGATACGCAGTATTTT. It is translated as CASSEGTSGTDTQYF.

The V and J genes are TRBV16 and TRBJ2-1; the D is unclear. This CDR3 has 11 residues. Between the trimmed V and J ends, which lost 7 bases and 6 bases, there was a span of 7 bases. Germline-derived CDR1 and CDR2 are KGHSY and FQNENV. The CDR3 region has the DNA TGTGCCAGCACCCGCGGCAATGAGCAGTTCTTC. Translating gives CASTRGNEQFF.

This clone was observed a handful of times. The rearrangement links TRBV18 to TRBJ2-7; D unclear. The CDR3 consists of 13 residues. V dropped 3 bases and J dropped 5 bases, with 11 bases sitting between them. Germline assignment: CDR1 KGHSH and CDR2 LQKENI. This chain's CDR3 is CASSPFGVHEQYF. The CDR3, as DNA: TGTGCCAGCTCACCCTTTGGGGTCCACGAGCAGTACTTC.

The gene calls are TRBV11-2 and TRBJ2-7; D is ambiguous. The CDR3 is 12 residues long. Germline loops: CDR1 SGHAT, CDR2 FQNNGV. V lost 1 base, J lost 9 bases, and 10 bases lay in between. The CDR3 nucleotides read TGTGCCAGCAGCTTAGGTCCCCCCGGGCAGTACTTC. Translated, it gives CASSLGPPGQYF.

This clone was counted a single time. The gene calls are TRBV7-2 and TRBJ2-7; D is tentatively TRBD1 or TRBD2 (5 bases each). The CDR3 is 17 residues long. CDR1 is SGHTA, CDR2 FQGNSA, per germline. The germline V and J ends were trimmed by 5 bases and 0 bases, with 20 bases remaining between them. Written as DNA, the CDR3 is TGTGCCAGCAGCCCCTCGGGGACGATTTTTAGCTCCTACGAGCAGTACTTC. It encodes CASSPSGTIFSSYEQYF.

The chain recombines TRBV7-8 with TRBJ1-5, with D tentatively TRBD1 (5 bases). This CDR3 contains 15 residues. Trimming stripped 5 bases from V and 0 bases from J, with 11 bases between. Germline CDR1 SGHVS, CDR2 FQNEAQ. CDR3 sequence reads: CASSRAGNSNQPQHF. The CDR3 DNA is TGTGCCAGCAGCCGAGCAGGGAATAGCAATCAGCCCCAGCATTTT.

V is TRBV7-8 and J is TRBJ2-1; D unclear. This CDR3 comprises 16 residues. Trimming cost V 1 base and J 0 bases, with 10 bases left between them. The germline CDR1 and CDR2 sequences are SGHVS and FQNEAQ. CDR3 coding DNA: TGTGCCAGCAGCTTAGAGGATTCCGGCTCCTACAATGAGCAGTTCTTC. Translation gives CASSLEDSGSYNEQFF.

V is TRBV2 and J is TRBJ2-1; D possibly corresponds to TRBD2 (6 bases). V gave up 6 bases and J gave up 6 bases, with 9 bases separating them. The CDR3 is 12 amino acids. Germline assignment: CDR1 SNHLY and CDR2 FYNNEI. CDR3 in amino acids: CASSAGLNEQFF. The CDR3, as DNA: TGTGCCAGCAGCGCGGGACTCAATGAGCAGTTCTTC. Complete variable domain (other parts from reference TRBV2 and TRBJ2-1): EPEVTQTPSHQVTQMGQEVILRCVPISNHLYFYWYRQILGQKVEFLVSFYNNEISEKSEIFDDQFSVERPDGSNFTLKIRSTKLEDSAMYFCASSAGLNEQFFGPGTRLTVL.

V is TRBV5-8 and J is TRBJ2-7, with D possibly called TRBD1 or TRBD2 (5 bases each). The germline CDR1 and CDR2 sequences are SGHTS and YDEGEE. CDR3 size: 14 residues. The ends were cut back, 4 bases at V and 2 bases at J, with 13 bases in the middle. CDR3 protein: CASSHDGAPYEQYF. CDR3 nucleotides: TGTGCCAGCAGCCACGACGGGGCCCCCTACGAGCAGTACTTC. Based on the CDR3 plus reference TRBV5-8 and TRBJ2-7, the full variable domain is EAGVTQSPTHLIKTRGQQATLRCSPISGHTSVYWYQQALGLGLQFLLWYDEGEERNRGNFPPRFSGRQFPNYSSELNVNALELEDSALYLCASSHDGAPYEQYFGPGTRLTVT.

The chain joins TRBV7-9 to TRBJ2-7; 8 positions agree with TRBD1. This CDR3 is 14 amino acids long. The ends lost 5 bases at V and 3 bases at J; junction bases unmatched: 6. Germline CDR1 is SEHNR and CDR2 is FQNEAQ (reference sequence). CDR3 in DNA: TGTGCCAGCAGCGAGGGACAGGCGTACTACGAGCAGTACTTC. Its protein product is CASSEGQAYYEQYF.

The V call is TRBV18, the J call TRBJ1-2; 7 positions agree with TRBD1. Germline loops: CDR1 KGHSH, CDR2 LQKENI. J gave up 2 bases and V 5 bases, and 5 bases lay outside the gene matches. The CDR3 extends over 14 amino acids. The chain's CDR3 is CASSETGQNYGYTF. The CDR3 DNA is TGTGCCAGCTCAGAAACGGGACAGAACTATGGCTACACCTTC.

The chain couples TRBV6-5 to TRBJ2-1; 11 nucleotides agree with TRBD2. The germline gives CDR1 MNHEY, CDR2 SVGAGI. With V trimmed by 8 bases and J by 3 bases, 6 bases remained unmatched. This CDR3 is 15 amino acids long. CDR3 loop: CASRKTSGDYNEQFF. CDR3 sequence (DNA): TGTGCCAGCCGCAAGACTAGCGGGGACTACAATGAGCAGTTCTTC.

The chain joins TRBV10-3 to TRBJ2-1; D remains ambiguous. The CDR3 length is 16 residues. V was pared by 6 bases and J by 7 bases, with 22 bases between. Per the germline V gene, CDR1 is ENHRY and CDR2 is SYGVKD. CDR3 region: CAISAKFWAPVNEQFF. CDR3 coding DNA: TGTGCCATCAGCGCAAAGTTTTGGGCTCCCGTAAATGAGCAGTTCTTC.

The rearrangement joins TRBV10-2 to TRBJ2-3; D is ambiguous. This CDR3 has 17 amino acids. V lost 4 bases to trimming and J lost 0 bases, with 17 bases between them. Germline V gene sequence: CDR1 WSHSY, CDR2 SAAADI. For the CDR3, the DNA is TGCGCCAGCAGTGGGGCCCGAACCAAACCCAGCACAGATACGCAGTATTTT. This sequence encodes CASSGARTKPSTDTQYF.